Listed below are T cell receptor beta chains from one sample, sequenced in a study of cytomegalovirus exposure and HLA in healthy donors. Libraries were prepared by immunoSEQ multiplex PCR; TCRdb keeps only in-frame clonotypes and omits some of them. This table holds over 150,000 clones, over 70% found once. Sequencing used PBMCs. The receptors shown here come from a man aged 25-45 years in good health and CMV-seropositive. The CDR3 runs from the conserved cysteine through the conserved F or W. The D gene is left open where the match is weak. Some rows mark clone size as missing; the rest say once, few, many or name a class of expanded clone.

size	V	J	D	DNA	CDR3
NA	TRBV19	TRBJ2-3	NA	TGTGCCAGTAGTGTAAGCGGACTCACAGATACGCAGTATTTT	CASSVSGLTDTQYF
NA	TRBV7-8	TRBJ2-1	NA	TGTGCCAGCAGCCTGGGCCGTTACAATGAGCAGTTCTTC	CASSLGRYNEQFF
NA	TRBV7-9	TRBJ2-5	NA	TGTGCCAGCAGCTTCGGGACACCCGTTCAAGAGACCCAGTACTTC	CASSFGTPVQETQYF
NA	TRBV5-1	TRBJ2-1	NA	TGCGCCAGCAGCTTGTTTGTCAGTAACAATGAGCAGTTCTTC	CASSLFVSNNEQFF
NA	TRBV6-6	TRBJ2-7	NA	TGTGCCAGCAGGTTCCGGGATGTAGAGTACGAGCAGTACTTC	CASRFRDVEYEQYF
NA	TRBV7-9	TRBJ2-7	TRBD2	TGTGCCAGCAGCCCGGGGACTAGCGGGAGGTCTGTCTACGAGCAGTACTTC	CASSPGTSGRSVYEQYF
NA	TRBV7-8	TRBJ1-2	NA	TGTGCCAGCAGCCAGACTGCGCAGTTCCTAGGCTATGGCTACACCTTC	CASSQTAQFLGYGYTF
NA	TRBV6-1	TRBJ2-2	NA	TGTGCCAGCAGATATACAGGGAAGTTGGGCGGGGAGCTGTTTTTT	CASRYTGKLGGELFF
NA	TRBV7-2	TRBJ2-1	NA	TGTGCCAGCAGCTCAGGGGTCCGGCAGTTCTTC	CASSSGVRQFF
NA	TRBV7-9	TRBJ1-4	TRBD1	TGTGCCAGCAGCTTCAGACAGGGGGGCGAAAAACTGTTTTTT	CASSFRQGGEKLFF
once	TRBV5-5	TRBJ1-3	NA	TGTGCCAGCAGCTTGGATGGGGCGGACACCATATATTTT	CASSLDGADTIYF
NA	TRBV5-1	TRBJ2-7	TRBD2	TGCGCCAGCAGCTTCACCGGGACTAGCGGCTACGAGCAGTACTTC	CASSFTGTSGYEQYF
NA	TRBV5-6	TRBJ2-7	TRBD1	TGTGCCAGCAGCTATGCCGGGACAGGGACCGGCGAGCAGTACTTC	CASSYAGTGTGEQYF
NA	TRBV11-1	TRBJ2-1	NA	TGTGCCAGCAGCACCGGGAATAAGCAGTTCTTC	CASSTGNKQFF
few	TRBV30	TRBJ2-2	NA	TGTGCCTGGAGTCCGGACAGTACGAACACCGGGGAGCTGTTTTTT	CAWSPDSTNTGELFF
NA	TRBV2	TRBJ1-4	NA	TGTGCCAGCTTGACAGTTAATGAAAAACTGTTTTTT	CASLTVNEKLFF
few	TRBV2	TRBJ2-3	TRBD2	TGTGCCAGCAGACCCAGCGGGACCCGCACAGATACGCAGTATTTT	CASRPSGTRTDTQYF
NA	TRBV7-8	TRBJ2-7	NA	TGTGCCAGCAGCTTATTTCATGGACAGAACTACGAGCAGTACTTC	CASSLFHGQNYEQYF